Given below is one T cell receptor (beta chain) in context. The antigen is undetermined. This specimen belongs to a study of CD8+ T cells in alopecia areata. Study outcomes and limitations: Association of baseline CD8+ expansion with response is uncertain owing to one nonresponder.

In each case, RNA was isolated and then reverse transcribed into cDNA as the sequencing template. Generated by immunoSEQ multiplex PCR, the TCRdb table keeps only in-frame clones and is missing some. This table holds about 280,000 clones, roughly 60% found once. V shed 4 bases and J 2 bases; nucleotides not matched to a gene: 7. The germline CDR1 and CDR2 sequences are SNHLY and FYNNEI. There are 16 residues in the CDR3. Documented treatment: oral pan-JAK inhibitor, 5-10 mg twice daily. Individuals with alopecia areata gave both lesional scalp punch biopsies and peripheral blood for collection. The source is a human donor with alopecia areata. The material was CD4+ T cells sorted from blood, obtained at week 24, from a patient treated with tofacitinib. The chain is built from TRBV2 and TRBJ2-3, with 9 bases identical to TRBD2. The CDR3, as DNA: TGTGCCAGCAGTGGGAATAGCGGGGGTCTCACAGATACGCAGTATTTT. Protein: CASSGNSGGLTDTQYF.